The rows below give T cell receptor beta chains drawn from one sample of a study of CD8 T cells in ankylosing spondylitis. In TCRdb, the 5' RACE reads were re-called with MiXCR into one record per CDR3 protein. The data hold roughly 440,000 distinct CDR3 sequences, with more than 15% observed a single time. The sample consisted of blood, either unsorted or a sorted T cell fraction (not recorded which). The source of these receptors is a male donor with ankylosing spondylitis. The CDR3 runs from the conserved cysteine through the conserved F or W. D genes are given only for firm matches. Clone size is not always given. Where it is, it says once, few, many or a class for expanded clones.

-	-	TRBV20-1	TRBJ2-7	TGCAGTGCTTCACTCCTGGGGCTCGAGCAGTACTTC	CSASLLGLEQYF
-	-	TRBV5-1	TRBJ2-2	TGCGCCAGCAGCTTGGCTAGATTCTCCGGGGAGCTGTTTTTT	CASSLARFSGELFF
-	-	TRBV3-1	TRBJ1-6	TGTGCCAGCAGCCAAGGGGTTTCTAATTCACCCCTCCACTTT	CASSQGVSNSPLHF
-	TRBD2	TRBV4-1	TRBJ2-3	TGCGCCAGCAGCCAGACGGGACTAGCGGGGGGGCCGGCAGATACGCAGTATTTT	CASSQTGLAGGPADTQYF
many	-	TRBV3-1	TRBJ2-4	TGTGCCAGCAGCCAAGGCGCCCAGCGGGTCCTGTACTTC	CASSQGAQRVLYF
-	-	TRBV5-5	TRBJ2-7	TGTGCCAGCAGCTTGGGCCCTCAGGAGTCCTACGAGCAGTACTTC	CASSLGPQESYEQYF
-	-	TRBV7-6	TRBJ2-7	TGTGCCAGCAGCCGAGGGACGGTCTCCTACGAGCAGTACTTC	CASSRGTVSYEQYF
-	TRBD2	TRBV20-1	TRBJ2-1	TGCAGTGCCACCTTCCTCCCGGGACTAGCGGGAGAGGGCAATGAGCAGTTCTTC	CSATFLPGLAGEGNEQFF
-	-	TRBV12-3/TRBV12-4	TRBJ1-2	TGTGCCAGCAGTTTGGTAGGGCCTAACTATGGCTACACCTTC	CASSLVGPNYGYTF
-	TRBD2	TRBV12-3/TRBV12-4	TRBJ2-1	TGTGCCAGCAGTGTGGGGGGTAGCGGGAGGGGATACAATGAGCAGTTCTTC	CASSVGGSGRGYNEQFF
-	TRBD2	TRBV9	TRBJ2-3	TGTGCCAGCAGCCCTTCGTGGGTGTCTAGCGGGAGCACAGATACGCAGTATTTT	CASSPSWVSSGSTDTQYF
-	TRBD1	TRBV3-1	TRBJ2-6	TGTGCCAGCAGCCAGACACAGGGGGCTGCTGGGGCCAACGTCCTGACTTTC	CASSQTQGAAGANVLTF
few	TRBD2	TRBV7-8	TRBJ2-7	TGTGCCAGCAGCATCTCTAGCGGGGGGTACTACGAGCAGTACTTC	CASSISSGGYYEQYF
few	TRBD1	TRBV29-1	TRBJ1-1	TGCAGCGGGGGGACAGCCTTTGGGACTGAAGCTTTCTTT	CSGGTAFGTEAFF
-	-	TRBV4-1	TRBJ2-6	TGCGCCAGCAGCCGCAATAGGGTCGGGACGACATTCTCTGGGGCCAACGTCCTGACTTTC	CASSRNRVGTTFSGANVLTF
-	-	TRBV18	TRBJ2-3	TGTGCCAGCTCACCATATGAGGGCGCAGATACGCAGTATTTT	CASSPYEGADTQYF
-	TRBD1	TRBV4-2	TRBJ1-2	TGTGCCAGCAGCCAAGTAGTCAGACAGGGAAGTGGAGGTTATGGCTACACCTTC	CASSQVVRQGSGGYGYTF
few	TRBD2	TRBV6-1	TRBJ2-7	TGTGCCAGCAGTCGATCCGGGACTAGCGGGAGGGCGTACGAGCAGTACTTC	CASSRSGTSGRAYEQYF
few	-	TRBV5-1	TRBJ2-5	TGCGCCAGCAGCTTATATAGCGCCCAAGAGACCCAGTACTTC	CASSLYSAQETQYF
few	-	TRBV2	TRBJ2-3	TGTGCCAGCAGGGAGCGCACAGATACGCAGTATTTT	CASRERTDTQYF
-	TRBD1	TRBV2	TRBJ1-2	TGTGCCAGCACTGGGACAGGAATGGACACCTTC	CASTGTGMDTF
few	-	TRBV10-3	TRBJ2-7	TGTGCCACATATTCCGGGGCTGGATACGAGCAGTACTTC	CATYSGAGYEQYF
-	-	TRBV4-1	TRBJ1-1	TGCGCCAGCAGCCCGACAGTATTTCCGAACACTGAAGCTTTCTTT	CASSPTVFPNTEAFF
-	TRBD1	TRBV7-8	TRBJ1-1	TGTGCCAGCAGCTTACAGGGGGGAGCTTTCTTT	CASSLQGGAFF
-	-	TRBV28	TRBJ1-1	TGTGCCAGCAGTTCTCGCAGGGAAGCTTTCTTT	CASSSRREAFF
few	-	TRBV20-1	TRBJ1-1	TGCAGTGCTAGAGATAGACGAAACACTGAAGCTTTCTTT	CSARDRRNTEAFF
-	-	TRBV6-1	TRBJ2-7	TGTGCCAGCAGTCAGGGGTCCCCAACGTACGAGCAGTACTTC	CASSQGSPTYEQYF
-	TRBD2	TRBV5-1	TRBJ2-5	TGCGCCAGCAGCTTGACGGGGGGTCAGGGGACCCAGTACTTC	CASSLTGGQGTQYF
few	-	TRBV2	TRBJ2-4	TGTGCCAGCAACCCGGGGGCCGGGGACATTCAGTACTTC	CASNPGAGDIQYF
many	-	TRBV10-3	TRBJ2-2	TGTGCCATCAGTGGGGCCTCGAACACCGGGGAGCTGTTTTTT	CAISGASNTGELFF
-	TRBD1	TRBV20-1	TRBJ1-1	TGCAGTGCCATGAGTCCAACAGGGGCGAACACTGAAGCTTTCTTT	CSAMSPTGANTEAFF
few	TRBD2	TRBV5-1	TRBJ2-2	TGCGCCAGCAGCTTGAGCCTAGCGGGGCCGTCCGGGGAGCTGTTTTTT	CASSLSLAGPSGELFF
many	-	TRBV20-1	TRBJ2-7	TGCAGTGAGCAGGTCCTCTCCTACGAGCAGTACTTC	CSEQVLSYEQYF
-	-	TRBV7-9	TRBJ2-2	TGTGCCAGCAGCCACGGGACCCCGTTTCCCGGGGAGCTGTTTTTT	CASSHGTPFPGELFF
-	-	TRBV15	TRBJ1-2	TGTGCCACAGCCTACGGTCTTACTAACTATGGCTACACCTTC	CATAYGLTNYGYTF
-	-	TRBV7-8	TRBJ1-5	TGTGCCAGCAGCCAGCGAGAAGGTAATCAGCCCCAGCATTTT	CASSQREGNQPQHF
few	TRBD1	TRBV20-1	TRBJ1-2	TGCAGTGCCCCCCACCACAACAGGGGTGCGAACTATGGCTACACCTTC	CSAPHHNRGANYGYTF
-	-	TRBV7-8	TRBJ1-1	TGTGCCAGCAGCTTCGGGATCACCTTGACTGAAGCTTTCTTT	CASSFGITLTEAFF
few	TRBD1	TRBV5-5	TRBJ1-2	TGTGCCAGCAGCTTGGCGAGGGACAGCTATGGCTACACCTTC	CASSLARDSYGYTF
few	-	TRBV5-1	TRBJ1-1	TGCGCCAGCAGCTTATCTGCCGGGCCAGGCGCGGCGAGGGCTTTCTTT	CASSLSAGPGAARAFF
-	-	TRBV5-1	TRBJ2-5	TGCGCCAGCAGCACTGCGGGACAGTACCAAGAGACCCAGTACTTC	CASSTAGQYQETQYF
-	-	TRBV20-1	TRBJ2-7	TGCAGTGCTAGAGGGGGGGTGACCTACGAGCAGTACTTC	CSARGGVTYEQYF
few	TRBD2	TRBV27	TRBJ2-2	TGTGCCAGCAGTTTGATCTCCGCGGGGGGGCAGATATACACCGGGGAGCTGTTTTTT	CASSLISAGGQIYTGELFF